This TCR beta chain was profiled in a study of cytomegalovirus exposure and HLA in healthy donors. Amplification used 60 Vbeta primers and 13 Jbeta primers. Repertoires were generated with immunoSEQ multiplex PCR, while TCRdb's copy carries only in-frame clones and drops some. Of 240,000 or so clones listed, 82% are singletons. Study outcomes and limitations: Most TCR sequences were seen very rarely across donors, but some public TCRs occurred in many.

Healthy people donating bone marrow made up the donors. For this clone: The antigen is undetermined.

The receptor was derived from a woman aged 40 to 49 in good health and CMV-seropositive. The sample comprised PBMCs.

The CDR3 reads CASTPRDYFPGELFF. Here the CDR3 DNA reads TGTGCCAGCACCCCCCGGGACTATTTTCCCGGGGAGCTGTTTTTT. The V call is TRBV9, the J call TRBJ2-2, with TRBD2 matching over 7 bases. The CDR3 totals 15 residues. Germline V gene lookup returns CDR1 SGDLS and CDR2 YYNGEE. With 6 bases clipped from V and 6 bases from J, the junction kept 11 bases outside the gene matches.